The 8 T cell receptor beta chains below were found in one sample sequenced in a study of blood T cell repertoires in COVID-19. Generated by immunoSEQ multiplex PCR, the TCRdb table keeps only in-frame clones and is missing some. This table has fewer than 400,000 clones, about 89% appearing once. The sample comprised PBMCs or T cells enriched from blood (not recorded which). These receptors were taken from a man between 60 and 70 years old who had recovered from COVID-19.

This rearrangement joins TRBV5-1 to TRBJ1-2; tentative D call: TRBD1 (5 bases). The CDR3 runs to 13 residues. V shed 5 bases and J shed 4 bases, with 12 bases lying between them. The V gene's germline CDR1 is SGHRS and CDR2 YFSETQ. The CDR3 DNA reads as TGCGCCAGCAGGGTGGACACGGTCTATGGCTACACCTTC. This encodes CASRVDTVYGYTF.

J is TRBJ1-3 and V is TRBV5-1, with D possibly matching TRBD1 (6 bases). The germline V gene has CDR1 SGHRS and CDR2 YFSETQ. The length of the CDR3 is 15 residues. V was pared by 3 bases and J by 0 bases, with 10 bases between. CDR3 residues: CASSSGTSSGNTIYF. CDR3 coding DNA: TGCGCCAGCAGCTCAGGGACAAGCTCTGGAAACACCATATATTTT.

The chain recombines TRBV5-1 with TRBJ2-7; TRBD2 agrees at 7 bases. The CDR3 has 15 residues. Losses at the gene ends were 0 bases for V and 5 bases for J; bases not matched to a gene: 8. Germline V gives CDR1 SGHRS, CDR2 YFSETQ. The DNA for the CDR3 is TGCGCCAGCAGCTTGGCGGTAGCGGGCGGTCACGAGCAGTACTTC. Protein product: CASSLAVAGGHEQYF.

This chain uses TRBV7-9 with TRBJ2-5; D call uncertain. Trimming shortened V by 4 bases and J by 2 bases, and 8 bases separated the two germline ends. Germline V CDR1 and CDR2: SEHNR, FQNEAQ (reference sequence). The CDR3 totals 13 residues. The CDR3 loop reads CASSYYAQETQYF. The DNA of the CDR3 is TGTGCCAGCAGCTATTACGCGCAAGAGACCCAGTACTTC.

The V call is TRBV29-1, the J call TRBJ2-7; 7 nucleotides match TRBD1. Germline lookup yields CDR1 SQVTM and CDR2 ANQGSEA. With 3 bases clipped from V and 3 bases from J, the junction kept 2 bases outside the gene matches. The CDR3 totals 12 residues. The CDR3 protein is CSVDRDSYEQYF. The CDR3, as DNA: TGCAGCGTTGACCGGGACAGCTACGAGCAGTACTTC.

This clone was observed once. The chain combines TRBV21-1 with TRBJ1-5; the table's D call TRBD1 went unverified against the DNA. TRBV21-1 is a pseudogene locus. The length of the CDR3 is 18 residues. Here the CDR3 DNA reads TGTGCCAGCAGCCCCCCAAAGACAGGGGACTTTAGCAATCAGCCCCAGCATTTT. It is translated as CASSPPKTGDFSNQPQHF.

The chain recombines TRBV5-1 with TRBJ1-2; 9 bases are a match to TRBD1. Germline loops: CDR1 SGHRS, CDR2 YFSETQ. The CDR3 contains 15 residues. J gave up 4 bases and V 5 bases, and 9 bases lay outside the gene matches. The CDR3 DNA sequence: TGCGCCAGCAGACAGGACAGGGGCGACCTCTATGGCTACACCTTC. Its protein is CASRQDRGDLYGYTF. Variable domain in full (rest from reference TRBV5-1 and TRBJ1-2): KAGVTQTPRYLIKTRGQQVTLSCSPISGHRSVSWYQQTPGQGLQFLFEYFSETQRNKGNFPGRFSGRQFSNSRSEMNVSTLELGDSALYLCASRQDRGDLYGYTFGSGTRLTVV.

The J gene is TRBJ2-5, the V gene TRBV24-1; 8 nucleotides agree with TRBD2. V lost 4 bases to trimming and J lost 4 bases; unmatched junction nucleotides: 4. This CDR3 is built from 14 residues. Germline V gene data show CDR1 as KGHDR and CDR2 as SFDVKD. This CDR3 is CATSESTSVETQYF. The DNA for the CDR3 is TGTGCCACCAGTGAGTCGACTAGCGTAGAGACCCAGTACTTC.